Each of the 6 T cell receptor beta chains below was sequenced from the same sample in a study of Ad26.COV2.S vaccination and SARS-CoV-2 variants. Assay used: immunoSEQ multiplex PCR; TCRdb lists only in-frame clones, some missing. This sample yields roughly 320,000 clones, of which around 86% are seen a single time; roughly 3.1% belongs to the top ten. The treatment here: 15 to 20 received Ad26.COV2.S at low or high dose, single or two shots; several received placebo; per-sample allocation not given. At day 63 after the first vaccine or placebo injection, samples were drawn. The material was peripheral blood, obtained in a trial of Ad26.COV2.S vaccine versus placebo. Receptors were obtained from a person between 18 and 65 years old who received the Ad26.COV2.S COVID-19 vaccine or a placebo.

The V and J genes are TRBV19 and TRBJ1-5, with D possibly matching TRBD1 (5 bases). V was clipped by 4 bases and J by 6 bases, with 13 bases between them. The CDR3 is 14 amino acids. CDR1 is LNHDA and CDR2 is SQIVND in the germline V gene (reference sequence). CDR3 residues: CASSKGDWGQPQHF. Written as DNA, the CDR3 is TGTGCCAGTAGTAAAGGGGATTGGGGTCAGCCCCAGCATTTT.

The chain links TRBV25-1 to TRBJ1-2; 7 bases map to TRBD1. Germline CDR1 is MGHDK and CDR2 is SYGVNS. The V and J ends lost 8 bases and 2 bases, in that order; junction bases with no gene match: 8. The CDR3 contains 14 residues. The CDR3 is CASCCAGGNYGYTF. CDR3 DNA sequence: TGTGCCAGCTGTTGTGCAGGGGGGAACTATGGCTACACCTTC.

J is TRBJ1-5 and V is TRBV19; 11 bases map to TRBD1. The CDR3 length is 16 residues. Germline V gene sequence: CDR1 LNHDA, CDR2 SQIVND (reference sequence). V lost 7 bases, J lost 3 bases, and 8 bases stayed unmatched. The CDR3 region is CASTKDRGPINQPQHF. CDR3 in DNA: TGTGCCAGTACCAAGGACAGGGGGCCTATCAATCAGCCCCAGCATTTT. The full variable domain, its missing parts supplied by reference TRBV19 and TRBJ1-5, is DGGITQSPKYLFRKEGQNVTLSCEQNLNHDAMYWYRQDPGQGLRLIYYSQIVNDFQKGDIAEGYSVSREKKESFPLTVTSAQKNPTAFYLCASTKDRGPINQPQHFGDGTRLSIL.

V gene TRBV19 combines with J gene TRBJ1-1; no clear D. Germline lookup yields CDR1 LNHDA and CDR2 SQIVND (reference sequence). Trimming removed 8 bases at V and 5 bases at J, with 12 bases between. The CDR3 is made up of 12 amino acids. In nucleotides, the CDR3 is TGTGCCAGTTCGGCTCTGGTTACTGAAGCTTTCTTT. This gives the protein CASSALVTEAFF.

This chain connects TRBV4-1 to TRBJ2-7; no reliable D call. Germline assignment: CDR1 MGHRA and CDR2 YSYEKL. There are 13 residues in the CDR3. Deletions cut 4 bases from V and 1 base from J, with 8 bases between. Here the CDR3 reads CASSPQVSYEQYF. Written as DNA, the CDR3 is TGCGCCAGCAGCCCTCAGGTTTCCTACGAGCAGTACTTC.

On this clone itself: This sample includes further DNA sequences coding for the same CDR3. The V call is TRBV12-3 or TRBV12-4, the J call TRBJ2-3; no clear D gene. The CDR3 has 11 amino acids. Trimming took 2 bases from V and 6 from J, leaving 3 bases between them. CDR3 nucleotide sequence: TGTGCCAGCAGTTTAAGTGATACGCAGTATTTT. Translation gives CASSLSDTQYF.